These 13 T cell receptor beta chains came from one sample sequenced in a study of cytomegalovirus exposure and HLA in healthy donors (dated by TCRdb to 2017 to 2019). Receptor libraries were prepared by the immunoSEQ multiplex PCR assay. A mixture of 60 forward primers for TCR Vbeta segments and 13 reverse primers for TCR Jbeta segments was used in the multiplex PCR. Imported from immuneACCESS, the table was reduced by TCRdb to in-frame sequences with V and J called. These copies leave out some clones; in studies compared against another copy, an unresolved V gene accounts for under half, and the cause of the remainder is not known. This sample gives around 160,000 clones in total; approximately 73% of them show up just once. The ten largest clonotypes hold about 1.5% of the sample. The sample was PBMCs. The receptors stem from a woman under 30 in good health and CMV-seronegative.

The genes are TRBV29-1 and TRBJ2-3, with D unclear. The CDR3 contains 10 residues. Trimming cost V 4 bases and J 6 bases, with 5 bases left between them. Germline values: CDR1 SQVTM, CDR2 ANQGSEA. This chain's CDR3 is CSVGLDTQYF. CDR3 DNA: TGCAGCGTTGGACTGGATACGCAGTATTTT.

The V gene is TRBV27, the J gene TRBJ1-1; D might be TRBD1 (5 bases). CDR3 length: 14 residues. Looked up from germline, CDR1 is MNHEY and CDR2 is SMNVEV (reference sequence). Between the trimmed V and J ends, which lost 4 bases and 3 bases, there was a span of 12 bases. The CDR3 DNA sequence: TGTGCCAGCAGTTCAGGGCAGTTTTACACTGAAGCTTTCTTT. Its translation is CASSSGQFYTEAFF.

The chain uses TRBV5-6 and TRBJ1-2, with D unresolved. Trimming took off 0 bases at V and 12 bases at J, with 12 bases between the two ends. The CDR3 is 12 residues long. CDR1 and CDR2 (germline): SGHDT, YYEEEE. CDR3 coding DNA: TGTGCCAGCAGCTTGGAGGCGGATTACCACACCTTC. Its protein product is CASSLEADYHTF. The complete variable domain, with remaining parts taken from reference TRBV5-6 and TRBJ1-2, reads DAGVTQSPTHLIKTRGQQVTLRCSPKSGHDTVSWYQQALGQGPQFIFQYYEEEERQRGNFPDRFSGHQFPNYSSELNVNALLLGDSALYLCASSLEADYHTFGSGTRLTVV.

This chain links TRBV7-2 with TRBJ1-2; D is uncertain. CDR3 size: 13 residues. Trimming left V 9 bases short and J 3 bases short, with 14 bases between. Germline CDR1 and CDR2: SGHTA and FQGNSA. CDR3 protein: CASARYLDYGYTF. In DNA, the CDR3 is TGTGCCAGTGCTCGATACTTGGACTATGGCTACACCTTC.

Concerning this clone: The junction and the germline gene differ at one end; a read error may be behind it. The CDR3 loop reads CASSIPGAAKNSQYF. For the CDR3, the DNA is TGTGCCAGTAGTATTCCAGGGGCAGCCAAAAACAGTCAGTACTTC. The chain uses TRBV19 and TRBJ2-4; D may be TRBD1 (6 bases). This CDR3 contains 15 residues. From germline, CDR1 is LNHDA and CDR2 SQIVND (reference sequence).

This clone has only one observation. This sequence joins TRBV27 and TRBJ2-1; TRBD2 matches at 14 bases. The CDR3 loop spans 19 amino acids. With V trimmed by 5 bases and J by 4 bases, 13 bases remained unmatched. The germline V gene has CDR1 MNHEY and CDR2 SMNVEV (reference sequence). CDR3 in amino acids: CASSGGPLGTSGSYNEQFF. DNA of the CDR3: TGTGCCAGCAGTGGAGGGCCCCTTGGGACTAGCGGGAGTTACAATGAGCAGTTCTTC.

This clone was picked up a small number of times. The CDR3 nucleotides are TGTGCCAGCAGTTTATTTAGGCGGCGCCCCAACACCGGGGAGCTGTTTTTT. Translated: CASSLFRRRPNTGELFF. The V gene is TRBV28, the J gene TRBJ2-2, with D hard to call. This CDR3 has 17 residues. Germline CDR1 and CDR2: MDHEN and SYDVKM. V lost 1 base to trimming and J lost 2 bases, with 14 bases between them.

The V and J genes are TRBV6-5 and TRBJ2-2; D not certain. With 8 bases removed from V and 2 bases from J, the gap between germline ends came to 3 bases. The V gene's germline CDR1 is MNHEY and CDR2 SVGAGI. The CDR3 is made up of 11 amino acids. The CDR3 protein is CASHNTGELFF. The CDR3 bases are TGTGCCAGCCATAACACCGGGGAGCTGTTTTTT.

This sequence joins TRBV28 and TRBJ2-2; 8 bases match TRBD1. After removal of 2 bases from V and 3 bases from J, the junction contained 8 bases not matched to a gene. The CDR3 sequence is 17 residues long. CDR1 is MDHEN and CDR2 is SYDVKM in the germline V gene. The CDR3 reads CASSLLVGQVYTGELFF. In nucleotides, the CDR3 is TGTGCCAGCAGTTTACTCGTGGGACAGGTGTACACCGGGGAGCTGTTTTTT.

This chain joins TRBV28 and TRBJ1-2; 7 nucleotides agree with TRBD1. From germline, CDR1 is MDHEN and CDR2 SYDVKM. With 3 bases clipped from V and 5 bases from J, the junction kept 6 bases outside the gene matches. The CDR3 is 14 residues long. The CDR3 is CASSFPGQTYGYTF. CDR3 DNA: TGTGCCAGCAGTTTCCCGGGACAGACGTATGGCTACACCTTC.

CDR3 sequence (DNA): TGTGCCAGCAGCCCTTATTTGGGGGACAGGGACTCACCCCTCCACTTT. Translating it yields CASSPYLGDRDSPLHF. The genes are TRBV7-8 and TRBJ1-6; 9 nucleotides align to TRBD1. CDR1 and CDR2 from the germline V gene are SGHVS and FQNEAQ. The CDR3 sequence is 16 residues long. V gave up 5 bases and J gave up 10 bases; unmatched junction bases: 12.

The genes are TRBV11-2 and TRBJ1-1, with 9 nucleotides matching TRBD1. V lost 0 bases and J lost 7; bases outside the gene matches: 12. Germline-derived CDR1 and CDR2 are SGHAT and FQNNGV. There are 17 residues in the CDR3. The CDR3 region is CASSLDIGQGWIGEAFF. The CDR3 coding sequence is TGTGCCAGCAGCTTAGATATAGGACAGGGGTGGATTGGTGAAGCTTTCTTT.

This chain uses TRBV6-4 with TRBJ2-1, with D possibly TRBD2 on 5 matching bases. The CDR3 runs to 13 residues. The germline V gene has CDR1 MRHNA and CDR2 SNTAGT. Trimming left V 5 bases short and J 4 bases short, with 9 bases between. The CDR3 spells CASSLGEYNEQFF. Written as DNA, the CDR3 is TGTGCCAGCAGTCTCGGGGAATACAATGAGCAGTTCTTC.